This TCR beta chain was captured by sequencing in a study of blood T cell repertoires in COVID-19. Study details: Samples came from the United States, Italy and Spain, spanning acute and convalescent COVID-19. PBMCs, B-cell-depleted T cells, or T cells were the source of the cDNA or gDNA that made up the material.

Methods used by the authors: Cell counts per sample came from amplifying reference gene primers. Some clones are missing from TCRdb's copy, which holds only in-frame ones; the method was immunoSEQ multiplex PCR. The D gene and trimming were derived from the DNA, and the V and J assignments and clone size from that table. The table lists 110,000 to 150,000 clones, 88% of them singletons. Trimming removed 0 bases from V and 0 bases from J, with 7 bases in between. Germline-derived CDR1 and CDR2 are SGHKS and YYEKEE (reference sequence). The CDR3 runs 15 residues. Material for sequencing was peripheral blood. This sequence joins TRBV5-5 and TRBJ2-1, with a weak D call TRBD1 (5 bases). The sequence was obtained from a man aged 50 to 59 with active or convalescent COVID-19. The CDR3 spells CASSLGQSSYNEQFF. CDR3 sequence (DNA): TGTGCCAGCAGCTTGGGACAGAGCTCCTACAATGAGCAGTTCTTC.